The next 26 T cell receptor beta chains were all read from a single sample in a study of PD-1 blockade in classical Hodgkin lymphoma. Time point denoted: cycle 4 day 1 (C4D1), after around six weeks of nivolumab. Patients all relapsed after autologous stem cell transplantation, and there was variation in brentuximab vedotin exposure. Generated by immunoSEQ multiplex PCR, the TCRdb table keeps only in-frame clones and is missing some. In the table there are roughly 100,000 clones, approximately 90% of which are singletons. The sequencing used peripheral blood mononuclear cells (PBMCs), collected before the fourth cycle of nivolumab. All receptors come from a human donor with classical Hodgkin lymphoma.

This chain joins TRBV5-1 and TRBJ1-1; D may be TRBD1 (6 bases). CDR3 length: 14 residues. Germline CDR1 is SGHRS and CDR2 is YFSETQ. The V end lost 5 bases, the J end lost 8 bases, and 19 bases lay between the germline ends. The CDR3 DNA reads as TGCGCCAGCAGTTTAAACGTACAGGGAGGGGAAGCTTTCTTT. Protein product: CASSLNVQGGEAFF.

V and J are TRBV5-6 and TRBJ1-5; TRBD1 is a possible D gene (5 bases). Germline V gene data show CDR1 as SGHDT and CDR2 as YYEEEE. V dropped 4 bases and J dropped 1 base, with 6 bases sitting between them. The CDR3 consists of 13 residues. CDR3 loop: CASSRDSNQPQHF. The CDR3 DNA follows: TGTGCCAGCAGCCGGGACAGCAATCAGCCCCAGCATTTT.

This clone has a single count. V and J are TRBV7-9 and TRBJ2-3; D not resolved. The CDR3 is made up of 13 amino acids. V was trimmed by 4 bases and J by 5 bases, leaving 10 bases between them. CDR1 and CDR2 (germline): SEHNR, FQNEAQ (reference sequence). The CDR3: CASSSIARDTQYF. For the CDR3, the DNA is TGTGCCAGCAGCTCTATAGCCCGAGATACGCAGTATTTT.

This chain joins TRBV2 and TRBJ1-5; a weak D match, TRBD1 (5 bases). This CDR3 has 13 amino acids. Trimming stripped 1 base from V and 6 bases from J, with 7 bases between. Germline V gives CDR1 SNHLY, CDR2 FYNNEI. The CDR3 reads CASSEGQGQPQHF. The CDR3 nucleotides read TGTGCCAGCAGTGAAGGTCAGGGTCAGCCCCAGCATTTT.

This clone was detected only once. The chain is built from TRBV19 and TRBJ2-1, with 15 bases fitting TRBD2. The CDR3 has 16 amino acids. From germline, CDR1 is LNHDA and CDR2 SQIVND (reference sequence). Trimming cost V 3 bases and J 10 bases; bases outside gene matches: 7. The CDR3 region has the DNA TGTGCCAGTAGTATCGGGGGGACTAGCGGGAGGCTCGAGCAGTTCTTC. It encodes CASSIGGTSGRLEQFF. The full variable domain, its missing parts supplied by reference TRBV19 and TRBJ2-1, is DGGITQSPKYLFRKEGQNVTLSCEQNLNHDAMYWYRQDPGQGLRLIYYSQIVNDFQKGDIAEGYSVSREKKESFPLTVTSAQKNPTAFYLCASSIGGTSGRLEQFFGPGTRLTVL.

The DNA of the CDR3 is TGTGCCAGTAGTATAGATTGGATAAATGAGCAGTTCTTC. This encodes CASSIDWINEQFF. This chain connects TRBV19 to TRBJ2-1; D unclear. The V end was cut by 0 bases, the J end by 7 bases, with 7 bases between. Germline CDR1 is LNHDA and CDR2 is SQIVND (reference sequence). CDR3 size: 13 residues.

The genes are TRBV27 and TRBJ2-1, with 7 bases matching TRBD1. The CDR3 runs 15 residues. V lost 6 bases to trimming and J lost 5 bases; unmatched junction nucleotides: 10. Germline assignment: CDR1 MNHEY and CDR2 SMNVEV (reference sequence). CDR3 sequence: CASSRAGGNHNEQFF. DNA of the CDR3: TGTGCCAGCAGCCGAGCAGGGGGAAACCACAATGAGCAGTTCTTC.

CDR3 coding DNA: TGTGCCAGCAATCGGGGTACCTACGAGCAGTACTTC. It encodes CASNRGTYEQYF. The chain recombines TRBV7-2 with TRBJ2-7; a weak D match, TRBD2 (5 bases). Trimming took off 7 bases at V and 2 bases at J, with 9 bases between the two ends. The CDR3 loop spans 12 amino acids. Germline V lookup: CDR1 SGHTA, CDR2 FQGNSA.

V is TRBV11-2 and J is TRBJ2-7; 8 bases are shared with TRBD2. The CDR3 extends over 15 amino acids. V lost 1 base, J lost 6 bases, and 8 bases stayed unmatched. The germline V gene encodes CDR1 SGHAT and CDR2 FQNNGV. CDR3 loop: CASSLGPTSGGEQYF. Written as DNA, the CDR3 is TGTGCCAGCAGCTTAGGCCCCACTAGCGGTGGCGAGCAGTACTTC.

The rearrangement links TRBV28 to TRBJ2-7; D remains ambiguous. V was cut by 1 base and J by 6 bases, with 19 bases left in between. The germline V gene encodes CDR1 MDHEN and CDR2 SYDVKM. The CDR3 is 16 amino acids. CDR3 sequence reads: CASSLFNAALGPEQYF. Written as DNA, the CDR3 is TGTGCCAGCAGTTTATTTAATGCAGCCCTGGGTCCCGAGCAGTACTTC.

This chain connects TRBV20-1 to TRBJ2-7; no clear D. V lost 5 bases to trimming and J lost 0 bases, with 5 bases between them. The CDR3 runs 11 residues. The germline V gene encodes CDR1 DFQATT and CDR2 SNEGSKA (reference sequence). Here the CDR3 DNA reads TGCAGTGCTCGAAGCTCCTACGAGCAGTACTTC. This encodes CSARSSYEQYF.

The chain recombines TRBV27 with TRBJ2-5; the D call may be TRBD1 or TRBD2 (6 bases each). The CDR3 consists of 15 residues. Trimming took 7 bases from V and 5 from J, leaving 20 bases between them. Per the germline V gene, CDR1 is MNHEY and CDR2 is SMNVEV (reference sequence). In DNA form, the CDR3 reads TGTGCCAGCACTACCCACACAGGGAGGTGGGAGACCCAGTACTTC. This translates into CASTTHTGRWETQYF.

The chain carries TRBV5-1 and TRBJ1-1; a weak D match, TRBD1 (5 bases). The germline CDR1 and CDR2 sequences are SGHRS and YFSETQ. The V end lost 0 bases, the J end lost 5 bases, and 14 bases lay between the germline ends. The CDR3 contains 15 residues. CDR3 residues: CASSLASPRGTEAFF. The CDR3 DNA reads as TGCGCCAGCAGCTTGGCCAGCCCCCGGGGGACTGAAGCTTTCTTT.

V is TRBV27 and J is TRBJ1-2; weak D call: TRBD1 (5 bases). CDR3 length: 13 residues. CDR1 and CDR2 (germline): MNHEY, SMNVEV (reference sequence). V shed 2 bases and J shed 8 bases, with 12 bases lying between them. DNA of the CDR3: TGTGCCAGCAGTTTAGGGCAGGGAAGCGGCTACACCTTC. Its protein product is CASSLGQGSGYTF.

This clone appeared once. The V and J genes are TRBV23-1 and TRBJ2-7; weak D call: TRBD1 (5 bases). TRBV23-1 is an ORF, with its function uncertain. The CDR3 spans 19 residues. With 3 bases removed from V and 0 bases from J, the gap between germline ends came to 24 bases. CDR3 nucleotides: TGCGCCAGCAGTCACCTTCCCCAGAGCCGACAGAACCTCTCCTACGAGCAGTACTTC. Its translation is CASSHLPQSRQNLSYEQYF.

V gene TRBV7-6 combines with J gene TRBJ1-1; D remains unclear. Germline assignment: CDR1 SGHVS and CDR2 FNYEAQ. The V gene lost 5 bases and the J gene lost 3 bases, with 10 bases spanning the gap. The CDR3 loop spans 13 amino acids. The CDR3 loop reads CASSPGRDTEAFF. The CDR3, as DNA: TGTGCCAGCAGCCCAGGCCGGGACACTGAAGCTTTCTTT. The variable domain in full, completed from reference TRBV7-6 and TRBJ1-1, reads GAGVSQSPRYKVTKRGQDVALRCDPISGHVSLYWYRQALGQGPEFLTYFNYEAQQDKSGLPNDRFSAERPEGSISTLTIQRTEQRDSAMYRCASSPGRDTEAFFGQGTRLTVV.

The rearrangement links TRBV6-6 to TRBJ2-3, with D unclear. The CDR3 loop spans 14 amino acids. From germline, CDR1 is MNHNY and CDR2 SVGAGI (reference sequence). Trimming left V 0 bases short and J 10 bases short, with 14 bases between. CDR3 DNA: TGTGCCAGCAGTTACTCTGTGATCCGGCTGGCGCAGTATTTT. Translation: CASSYSVIRLAQYF.

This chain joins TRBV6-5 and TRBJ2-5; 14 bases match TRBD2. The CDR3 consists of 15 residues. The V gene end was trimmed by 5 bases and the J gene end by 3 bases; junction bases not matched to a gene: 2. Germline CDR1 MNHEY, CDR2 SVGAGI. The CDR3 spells CASSRLAGGKETQYF. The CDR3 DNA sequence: TGTGCCAGCAGTAGACTAGCGGGAGGGAAAGAGACCCAGTACTTC.

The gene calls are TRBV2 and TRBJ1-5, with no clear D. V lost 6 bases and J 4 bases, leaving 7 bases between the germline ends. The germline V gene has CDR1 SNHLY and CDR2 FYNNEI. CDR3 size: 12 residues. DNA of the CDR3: TGTGCCAGCAGCGGAGATAATCAGCCCCAGCATTTT. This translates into CASSGDNQPQHF.

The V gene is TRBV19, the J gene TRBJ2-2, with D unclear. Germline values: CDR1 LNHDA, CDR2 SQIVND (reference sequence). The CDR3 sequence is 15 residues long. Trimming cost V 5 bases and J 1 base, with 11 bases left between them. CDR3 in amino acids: CASSRPALNTGELFF. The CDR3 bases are TGTGCCAGTAGTCGGCCCGCTCTGAACACCGGGGAGCTGTTTTTT.

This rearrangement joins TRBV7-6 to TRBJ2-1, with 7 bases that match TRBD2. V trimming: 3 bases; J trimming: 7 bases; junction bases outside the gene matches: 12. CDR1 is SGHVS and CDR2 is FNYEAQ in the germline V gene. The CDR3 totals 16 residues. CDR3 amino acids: CASSFLEGGPFNEQFF. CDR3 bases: TGTGCCAGCAGCTTCTTAGAGGGAGGGCCTTTTAATGAGCAGTTCTTC.

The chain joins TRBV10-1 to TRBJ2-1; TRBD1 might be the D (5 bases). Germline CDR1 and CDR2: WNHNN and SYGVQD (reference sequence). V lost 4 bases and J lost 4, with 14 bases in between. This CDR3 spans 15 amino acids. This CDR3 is CASSGGDVQYNEQFF. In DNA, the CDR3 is TGCGCCAGCAGTGGGGGCGACGTACAATACAATGAGCAGTTCTTC.

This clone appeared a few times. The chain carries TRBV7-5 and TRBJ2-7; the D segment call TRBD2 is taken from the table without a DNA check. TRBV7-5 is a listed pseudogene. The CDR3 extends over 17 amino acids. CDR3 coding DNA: TGTGTCAGAAGCGGGGGTTTTAGGTGGGAGGCATCCTACGAGCAGTACTTC. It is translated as CVRSGGFRWEASYEQYF.

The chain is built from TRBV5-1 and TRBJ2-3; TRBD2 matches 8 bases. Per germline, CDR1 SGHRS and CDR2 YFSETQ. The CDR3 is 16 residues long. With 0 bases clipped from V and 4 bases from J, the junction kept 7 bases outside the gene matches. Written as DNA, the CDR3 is TGCGCCAGCAGCTTGGAACCGGGAGGGACCGCAGATACGCAGTATTTT. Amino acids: CASSLEPGGTADTQYF.

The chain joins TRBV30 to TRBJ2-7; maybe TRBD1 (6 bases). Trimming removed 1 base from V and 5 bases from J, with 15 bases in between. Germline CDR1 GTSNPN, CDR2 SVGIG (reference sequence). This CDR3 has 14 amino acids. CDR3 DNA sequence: TGTGCCTGGAGTGCCGGTTCAGGGGATCACGAGCAGTACTTC. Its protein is CAWSAGSGDHEQYF.

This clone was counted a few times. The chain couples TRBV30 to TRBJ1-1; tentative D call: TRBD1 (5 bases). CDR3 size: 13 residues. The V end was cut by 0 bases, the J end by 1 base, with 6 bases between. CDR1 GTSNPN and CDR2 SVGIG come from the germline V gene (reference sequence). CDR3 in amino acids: CAWSVGGNTEAFF. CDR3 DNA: TGTGCCTGGAGTGTTGGGGGGAACACTGAAGCTTTCTTT.